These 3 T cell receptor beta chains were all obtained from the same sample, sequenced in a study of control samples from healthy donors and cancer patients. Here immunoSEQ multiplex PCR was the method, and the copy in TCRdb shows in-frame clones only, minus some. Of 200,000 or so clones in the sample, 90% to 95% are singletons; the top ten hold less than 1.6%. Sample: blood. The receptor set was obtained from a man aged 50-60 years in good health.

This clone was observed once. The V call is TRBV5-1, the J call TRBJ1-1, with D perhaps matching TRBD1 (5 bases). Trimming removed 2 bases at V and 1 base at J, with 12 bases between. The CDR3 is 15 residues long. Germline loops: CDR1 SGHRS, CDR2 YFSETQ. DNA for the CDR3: TGCGCCAGCAGCTTCCTACCAGGGAAGAACACTGAAGCTTTCTTT. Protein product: CASSFLPGKNTEAFF. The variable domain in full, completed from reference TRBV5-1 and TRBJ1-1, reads KAGVTQTPRYLIKTRGQQVTLSCSPISGHRSVSWYQQTPGQGLQFLFEYFSETQRNKGNFPGRFSGRQFSNSRSEMNVSTLELGDSALYLCASSFLPGKNTEAFFGQGTRLTVV.

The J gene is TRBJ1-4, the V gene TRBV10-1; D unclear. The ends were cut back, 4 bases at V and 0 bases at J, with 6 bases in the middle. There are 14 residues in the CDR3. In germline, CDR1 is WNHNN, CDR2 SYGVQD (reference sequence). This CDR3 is CASSGGATNEKLFF. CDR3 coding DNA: TGCGCCAGCAGTGGGGGTGCAACTAATGAAAAACTGTTTTTT.

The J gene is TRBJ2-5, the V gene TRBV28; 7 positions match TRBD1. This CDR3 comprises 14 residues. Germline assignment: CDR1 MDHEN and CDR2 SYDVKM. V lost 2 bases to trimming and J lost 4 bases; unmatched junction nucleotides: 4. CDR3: CASSLIRDRETQYF. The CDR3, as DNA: TGTGCCAGCAGTTTAATCCGGGACAGAGAGACCCAGTACTTC.